A selection of T cell receptor beta chains follows, all from one sample in a study of shared clonotypes between healthy human individuals. Sequenced by immunoSEQ multiplex PCR; TCRdb stores in-frame clones only, minus some. Altogether just over 2,000,000 clones are present, 85% to 95% being singletons, with the ten largest covering more than 0.1%. Sequencing was carried out using naive CD4+ T cells sorted from blood. These receptors were collected from a young man in good health. The CDR3 runs from the conserved cysteine through the conserved F or W. D genes are given only for firm matches. Clone size, where shown, is once, few, many, or a class for clones that have expanded.

d_call	clone_size	v_call	j_call	cdr3_aa	cdr3_nt
TRBD2	NA	TRBV6-1	TRBJ2-5	CASSDWSGGGSAQYF	TGTGCCAGCAGTGACTGGAGCGGGGGAGGGTCCGCCCAGTACTTC
NA	once	TRBV19	TRBJ2-1	CASSVSGGLSYNEQFF	TGTGCCAGTAGTGTCTCCGGGGGCCTCTCCTACAATGAGCAGTTCTTC
TRBD1	NA	TRBV28	TRBJ1-2	CASRRGGGLIIDYGYTF	TGTGCCAGCAGGCGAGGGGGCGGTCTAATAATCGACTATGGCTACACCTTC
NA	once	TRBV4-1	TRBJ1-4	CASSQDPGLTLGTNEKLFF	TGCGCCAGCAGCCAAGATCCGGGACTCACCCTGGGGACTAATGAAAAACTGTTTTTT
NA	NA	TRBV9	TRBJ2-1	CASGPGGSVSYNEQFF	TGTGCCAGCGGCCCTGGTGGCTCCGTGTCCTACAATGAGCAGTTCTTC
NA	NA	TRBV9	TRBJ1-6	CASSVNRDSPLHF	TGTGCCAGCAGCGTGAACAGGGATTCACCCCTCCACTTT
NA	NA	TRBV11-3	TRBJ1-2	CAIPGQLGYTF	TGTGCCATCCCTGGACAGCTCGGCTACACCTTC
NA	NA	TRBV30	TRBJ1-5	CAYSTGKQPQHF	TGTGCCTATTCGACAGGCAAACAGCCCCAGCATTTT
NA	once	TRBV1	TRBJ2-7	CTSSNRDRTTYEQYF	TGCACCAGCAGCAATCGAGACAGGACAACCTACGAGCAGTACTTC
NA	once	TRBV5-4	TRBJ2-3	CASSLGFDGDTQYF	TGTGCCAGCAGCCTGGGGTTCGACGGGGATACGCAGTATTTT
NA	NA	TRBV21-1	TRBJ1-1	CASGKKAEAFF	TGTGCCAGCGGCAAGAAGGCTGAAGCTTTCTTT
NA	NA	TRBV5-1	TRBJ1-1	CASRPLGGTGMNTEAFF	TGCGCCAGCAGGCCCTTGGGAGGAACGGGTATGAACACTGAAGCTTTCTTT
NA	once	TRBV5-1	TRBJ2-2	CASSSGSLEGELFF	TGCGCCAGCAGCTCAGGGTCCTTAGAGGGGGAGCTGTTTTTT
NA	NA	TRBV5-1	TRBJ2-7	CASSLGRSTYEQYF	TGCGCCAGCAGCTTGGGACGGAGTACCTACGAGCAGTACTTC
NA	NA	TRBV2	TRBJ2-1	CASSGGVEQFF	TGTGCCAGCAGTGGCGGGGTCGAGCAGTTCTTC
NA	NA	TRBV30	TRBJ1-4	CAWDRNEKLFF	TGTGCCTGGGATCGAAATGAAAAACTGTTTTTT
NA	once	TRBV30	TRBJ1-5	CAWSRSRYSNQPQHF	TGTGCCTGGAGCCGGTCCCGATATAGCAATCAGCCCCAGCATTTT
NA	NA	TRBV5-1	TRBJ1-3	CASSLGGPGNTIYF	TGCGCCAGCAGCTTGGGGGGCCCTGGAAACACCATATATTTT
TRBD1	NA	TRBV7-9	TRBJ1-2	CASSYLDRVGGYTF	TGTGCCAGCAGCTACCTGGACAGGGTAGGTGGCTACACCTTC
NA	few	TRBV30	TRBJ1-1	CAWTRQQNTEAFF	TGTGCCTGGACTAGACAGCAGAACACTGAAGCTTTCTTT
NA	NA	TRBV11-1	TRBJ2-5	CASSAPPGETQYF	TGTGCCAGCAGCGCCCCTCCTGGGGAGACCCAGTACTTC
TRBD1	once	TRBV2	TRBJ2-7	CASSPGQSYEQYF	TGTGCCAGCAGTCCGGGACAGTCCTACGAGCAGTACTTC
TRBD2	NA	TRBV7-2	TRBJ2-7	CASRSGLGEQYF	TGTGCCAGCAGATCGGGACTAGGCGAGCAGTACTTC
NA	once	TRBV5-4	TRBJ2-3	CASSRGLLQGGTDTQYF	TGTGCCAGCAGCCGGGGGTTGTTACAGGGCGGCACAGATACGCAGTATTTT
NA	NA	TRBV6-1	TRBJ1-2	CASSVQGGDGYTF	TGTGCCAGCAGTGTACAGGGTGGAGATGGCTACACCTTC